The 3 T cell receptor beta chains in this list originate from one sample, sequenced in a study of cytomegalovirus exposure and HLA in healthy donors. Generated by immunoSEQ multiplex PCR, the TCRdb table keeps only in-frame clones and is missing some. The repertoire consists of 250,000 to 400,000 clones, with 88% occurring once and the leading ten covering around 0.88%. Sequenced material: PBMCs. The source of these receptors is a man aged 30-40 years in good health and CMV-seronegative.

The chain couples TRBV5-1 to TRBJ1-1; tentative D call: TRBD1 (5 bases). Trimming stripped 5 bases from V and 6 bases from J, with 8 bases between. The germline V gene encodes CDR1 SGHRS and CDR2 YFSETQ. The CDR3 contains 11 residues. The CDR3 DNA reads TGCGCCAGCAGGCAGGGTTCTGAAGCTTTCTTT. It is translated as CASRQGSEAFF.

The chain combines TRBV5-1 with TRBJ2-3; D perhaps matches TRBD2 (5 bases). The CDR3 loop spans 15 amino acids. The germline V and J ends were trimmed by 0 bases and 4 bases, with 12 bases remaining between them. Germline V CDR1 and CDR2: SGHRS, YFSETQ. The CDR3 nucleotides are TGCGCCAGCAGCTTGGAAGGGAGCCCGTCAGATACGCAGTATTTT. Translated, it gives CASSLEGSPSDTQYF.

The J gene is TRBJ1-6, the V gene TRBV7-2; D might be TRBD1 (5 bases). The germline V gene has CDR1 SGHTA and CDR2 FQGNSA. The CDR3 contains 14 residues. V was pared by 5 bases and J by 6 bases, with 11 bases between. The CDR3 DNA sequence: TGTGCCAGCAGCAACAGACAGCTTAATTCACCCCTCCACTTT. It codes for CASSNRQLNSPLHF. Full variable domain (outside the CDR3, taken from reference TRBV7-2 and TRBJ1-6): GAGVSQSPSNKVTEKGKDVELRCDPISGHTALYWYRQSLGQGLEFLIYFQGNSAPDKSGLPSDRFSAERTGGSVSTLTIQRTQQEDSAVYLCASSNRQLNSPLHFGNGTRLTVT.